This TCR beta chain was identified during a study of blood T cell repertoires in COVID-19. About the research overall: Acute and convalescent COVID-19 specimens originated in the United States, Italy and Spain. Sources were T cells, B-cell-depleted T cells, or PBMCs; the material itself was cDNA or gDNA.

Authors' processing steps: Estimation of nucleated cell counts was performed using reference gene primer amplification. Data came from immunoSEQ multiplex PCR; TCRdb stores just in-frame clones and leaves some out. The V and J calls and clone size were taken over from that table, and D and trimming were inferred from the DNA. The data contain roughly 48,000 clones, approximately 80% of them singletons. Per the germline V gene, CDR1 is MDHEN and CDR2 is SYDVKM. The V gene lost 2 bases and the J gene lost 5 bases, with 10 bases spanning the gap. The CDR3 runs to 13 residues. This sequence joins TRBV28 and TRBJ2-7, with a possible D match to TRBD2 (5 bases). Sequencing used peripheral blood. The clonotype comes from a human donor with active or convalescent COVID-19. The donor label of this sample is uncertain. The CDR3 DNA reads TGTGCCAGCAGTTTAAGGTTCGGGGACGAGCAGTACTTC. Translating it yields CASSLRFGDEQYF.